These T cell receptor beta chains were read from a single sample in a study of blood T cell repertoires in COVID-19. Measured with immunoSEQ multiplex PCR; TCRdb has only the in-frame clones, and not every one. The table has roughly 230,000 clones, 70% to 90% seen once. The specimen sequenced was peripheral blood. The receptors shown here come from a man aged 40-49 years with acute or convalescent COVID-19. The CDR3 runs from the conserved cysteine through the conserved F or W. Fields, in order: V gene, clone size, D gene, J gene, CDR3 DNA, CDR3 protein. The D gene is left open where the match is weak. Size values are once, few and many counts, or a class for expanded clones, and some rows have none.

TRBV11-1,-,-,TRBJ2-7,TGTGCCAGCAGCTTAAACGGCGGGGAGAGCTACGAGCAGTACTTC,CASSLNGGESYEQYF
TRBV6-5,-,TRBD1,TRBJ2-7,TGTGCCAGCGGATCGACAGGGCACGAGCAGTACTTC,CASGSTGHEQYF
TRBV11-3,-,TRBD1,TRBJ1-1,TGTGCCAGCAGCTCCGGACAGGGGCGCCCCACTGAAGCTTTCTTT,CASSSGQGRPTEAFF
TRBV6-5,-,-,TRBJ1-2,TGTGCCAGCATCAAAACCGGGCCGGGGAGCTATGGCTACACCTTC,CASIKTGPGSYGYTF
TRBV4-3,once,-,TRBJ1-1,TGCGCCAGCAGCCTAGCAGGAGGGAACACTGAAGCTTTCTTT,CASSLAGGNTEAFF
TRBV30,-,TRBD2,TRBJ2-6,TGTGCCTGGAGTGTACGATTTCCGGGAGGGGCCCTCACTGGGGCCAACGTCCTGACTTTC,CAWSVRFPGGALTGANVLTF
TRBV7-3,-,-,TRBJ1-2,TGTGCCAGCAGCCCAGACAGAAACTATGGCTACACCTTC,CASSPDRNYGYTF
TRBV7-9,few,-,TRBJ2-5,TGTGCCAGCAGCTCTAAATCTGTACGGGAGACCCAGTACTTC,CASSSKSVRETQYF
TRBV2,-,-,TRBJ1-6,TGTGCCAGCACCGAGGGTCCCCCGGGTTCACCCCTCCACTTT,CASTEGPPGSPLHF
TRBV29-1,-,-,TRBJ2-7,TGCAGCGTTGGGGTGGGGCCCGAGCAGTACTTC,CSVGVGPEQYF
TRBV5-6,-,-,TRBJ2-7,TGTGCCAGCAGCTTGGAATCCGACGAGCAGTACTTC,CASSLESDEQYF
TRBV7-9,-,TRBD1,TRBJ2-5,TGTGCCAGCAGCTTCGGGACAGTACAAGAGACCCAGTACTTC,CASSFGTVQETQYF
TRBV3-1/TRBV3-2,-,-,TRBJ2-1,TGTGCCAGCAGCCCTAGGGGGTACTACAATGAGCAGTTCTTC,CASSPRGYYNEQFF
TRBV5-1,-,-,TRBJ1-2,TGCGCCAGCAGCTTAGGCTCGGGGTATGGCTACACCTTC,CASSLGSGYGYTF
TRBV3-1/TRBV3-2,few,TRBD1,TRBJ1-1,TGTGCCAGCAGCCATACAGGGGGCAACACTGAAGCTTTCTTT,CASSHTGGNTEAFF
TRBV6-6,-,-,TRBJ1-2,TGTGCCAGCAGTTATCCAGGGTCCCAGCAAGGGTTAGGCTACACCTTC,CASSYPGSQQGLGYTF
TRBV29-1,-,-,TRBJ1-1,TGCAGTGTTCCAGGGCCAGGGACTGAAGCTTTCTTT,CSVPGPGTEAFF
TRBV10-3,-,-,TRBJ1-4,TGTGCCATCAGTGATAGCACGCGAAGGCCCGACGAACTGTTTTTT,CAISDSTRRPDELFF
TRBV2,-,TRBD1,TRBJ1-4,TGTGCCAGCAGTGGGGGACAGGGGAAGGAAAAACTGTTTTTT,CASSGGQGKEKLFF
TRBV10-3,once,-,TRBJ1-1,TGTGCCATTGCACTGACAGCGAACACTGAAGCTTTCTTT,CAIALTANTEAFF
TRBV9,-,-,TRBJ2-7,TGTGCCAGCAGCGTAGTACTTTACGAGCAGTACTTC,CASSVVLYEQYF
TRBV7-5,-,-,TRBJ1-5,TGTGCCAGAAGCATACAGGGTTCCCTTCAGCCCCAGCATTTT,CARSIQGSLQPQHF
TRBV6-1,-,-,TRBJ1-2,TGTGCCAGCAGTGAAGGTTTCGGCTATGGCTACACCTTC,CASSEGFGYGYTF
TRBV5-1,-,TRBD1,TRBJ2-5,TGCGCCAGCAGCCGGACAGGGGTAACAGAGACCCAGTACTTC,CASSRTGVTETQYF
TRBV27,-,-,TRBJ1-1,TGTGCCAGCAGTTCCACGGGGGGGTCTGAAGCTTTCTTT,CASSSTGGSEAFF
TRBV6-4,-,-,TRBJ2-1,TGTGCCAGCAGTGACCAAAATGCGGGCGACAATGAGCAGTTCTTC,CASSDQNAGDNEQFF
TRBV15,-,-,TRBJ1-2,TGTGCCACCAGCGATTTCGGTTTCTCCTATGGCTACACCTTC,CATSDFGFSYGYTF
TRBV5-1,-,-,TRBJ2-1,TGCGCCAGCAGCTTGGTGGCTACCACTAACAATGAGCAGTTCTTC,CASSLVATTNNEQFF
TRBV5-4,once,TRBD1,TRBJ1-6,TGTGCCAGCAGCTTGAGAGGACAGGGGATTTCACCCCTCCACTTT,CASSLRGQGISPLHF
TRBV13,few,TRBD1,TRBJ1-4,TGTGCCAGCAGCTCCCAGGACAGGGGAAGCGAAAAACTGTTTTTT,CASSSQDRGSEKLFF
TRBV2,-,-,TRBJ2-3,TGTGCCAGCAGTGGGACATACTCAGATACGCAGTATTTT,CASSGTYSDTQYF
TRBV5-1,-,TRBD1,TRBJ1-2,TGCGCCAGCAGCTCACCGGGACAGGTCTATGGCTACACCTTC,CASSSPGQVYGYTF
TRBV30,few,-,TRBJ2-7,TGTGCCTGGAGTCCCTTTGGGAGGACGACCTACGAGCAGTACTTC,CAWSPFGRTTYEQYF
TRBV6-5,-,-,TRBJ1-1,TGTGCCAGCAGCGGGGGGGGGCGCCCGGCTTTCTTT,CASSGGGRPAFF
TRBV5-1,-,TRBD1,TRBJ2-7,TGCGCCAGCAGCTTCGGACAGGGGAGGTACGAGCAGTACTTC,CASSFGQGRYEQYF
TRBV28,-,TRBD1,TRBJ1-5,TGTGCCAGCAGAAGGGACAGGGGTTCTTTTCAGCCCCAGCATTTT,CASRRDRGSFQPQHF
TRBV6-5,-,TRBD1,TRBJ1-5,TGTGCCAGCAGATTGGACAGGGGGCATCAGCCCCAGCATTTT,CASRLDRGHQPQHF
TRBV6-5,-,-,TRBJ2-3,TGTGCCAGCAGTTCTTTTAGCGTTAGCACAGATACGCAGTATTTT,CASSSFSVSTDTQYF
TRBV7-7,few,TRBD1,TRBJ2-2,TGTGCCAGCAGCCCTAGTGGGACAGGAACCACCGGGGAGCTGTTTTTT,CASSPSGTGTTGELFF
TRBV18,-,-,TRBJ2-3,TGTGCCAGCTCACCAGTGAGGGTTGGAGATACGCAGTATTTT,CASSPVRVGDTQYF
TRBV20-1,-,-,TRBJ2-2,TGCAGTGCTAGTTCCCCGGGAACCGGGGAGCTGTTTTTT,CSASSPGTGELFF
TRBV3-1/TRBV3-2,-,TRBD1,TRBJ1-6,TGTGCCAGCAAACAATCAGGGGGCTATAATTCACCCCTCCACTTT,CASKQSGGYNSPLHF